This T cell receptor beta chain was identified in a study of CD8+CD57+ T cells in acquired aplastic anemia. Background on the study: Sorted CD4+ and CD8+ cells yielded DNA averaging around 3.2 ug. Study-wide results and caveats: Patients shared some 30 CD8+ CDR3 sequences with controls. Patients versus controls showed no significant CD8+ Simpson's diversity difference.

The template for TCR beta VDJ and CDR3 sequence profiling was genomic DNA. A single record per CDR3 protein comes from TCRdb applying MiXCR to the reads. The repertoire includes about 170,000 distinct CDR3 sequences, approximately 60% of them detected once, and 45% to 50% sits in the top ten. Germline values: CDR1 LGHDT, CDR2 YNNKEL (reference sequence). The CDR3 spans 15 residues. The J segment lost 4 bases and the V segment lost 3 bases, leaving 8 bases of the junction unmatched. This clonotype appeared a few times. Its antigen is undetermined. This chain links TRBV3-1 with TRBJ1-2, with 7 bases that match TRBD1. The sequenced material came from sorted CD4+, CD8+, or CD8+CD57+ T cells (not recorded which) from PBMCs. This TCR came from a human donor in good health. The CDR3 region is CASSQLLGGVYGYTF. CDR3 sequence (DNA): TGTGCCAGCAGCCAGTTGTTAGGGGGCGTCTATGGCTACACCTTC.